This T cell receptor beta chain appears in the sequencing data of a study of vaccination effects on CD4 cells after COVID-19. Only in-frame clones appear in the TCRdb table, and some are missing; sequencing was by immunoSEQ multiplex PCR. The sample has around 79,000 clones, about four fifths seen once. As for this clone: No antigen is known for it.

The J segment lost 3 bases and the V segment lost 5 bases, leaving 3 bases of the junction unmatched. The CDR3 runs 14 residues. The germline gives CDR1 MNHEY, CDR2 SVGAGI. The ViraFEST assay expanded antigen-specific CD4+ T cells with viral peptide pools before sequencing. Upon completion of around eleven days in culture, CD4+ T cells were isolated. Negative nucleocapsid antibody tests before and after vaccination confirmed no previous SARS-CoV-2 infection. The chain recombines TRBV6-5 with TRBJ2-7, with 11 bases aligning to TRBD1. This sequence was found in a human donor who received a COVID-19 vaccine. This specimen consisted of CD4+ T cells from PBMCs cultured with SARS-CoV-2 spike peptides, obtained before COVID-19 vaccination. CDR3 in amino acids: CASSPDRGLYEQYV. CDR3 DNA: TGTGCCAGCAGTCCGGACAGGGGGCTCTACGAGCAGTACGTC.